Here is one TCR beta chain with its context. The authors' processing: Amplification from reference gene primers served as the basis for estimated nucleated cell counts. Clones were read by immunoSEQ multiplex PCR, and TCRdb kept only the in-frame ones, dropping some. V and J calls and clone size are as listed in that table; D and trimming were resolved from the DNA. Of about 94,000 clones listed, more than 75% are singletons. The data were taken from a study of blood T cell repertoires in COVID-19. The CDR3 runs 16 residues. Germline values: CDR1 LNHDA, CDR2 SQIVND (reference sequence). J gave up 4 bases and V 4 bases, and 7 bases lay outside the gene matches.

The sequenced sample was peripheral blood. The chain has TRBV19 and TRBJ1-3, with TRBD1 matching 10 bases. The sequence derives from a human donor with acute or convalescent COVID-19. The donor label of this sample is uncertain. This chain's CDR3 is CASSTSGTGAGNTIYF. CDR3 nucleotide sequence: TGTGCCAGTAGTACCTCCGGGACAGGGGCCGGAAACACCATATATTTT.